Presented here are 14 T cell receptor beta chains from one specimen sequenced in a study of vaccination and CD4 T cells after COVID-19. Scientists ran DNA taken from cultured CD4+ T cells through the Oncomine TCR Beta short-read assay for sequencing. TCRdb processed the PCR reads anew with MiXCR; each CDR3 protein has one entry. The sample lists some 5,400 distinct CDR3 sequences, around 45% occurring once. These TCRs are of unknown antigen specificity. Regarding treatment: approximately 10-day PBMC culture with coronavirus spike peptide pools or control peptides (ViraFEST assay). Source material: CD4+ T cells from blood, cultured in vitro. Every receptor here comes from a human donor who had recovered from COVID-19.

The genes are TRBV4-3 and TRBJ1-1; D might be TRBD1 (5 bases). The V end lost 1 base, the J end lost 5 bases, and 17 bases lay between the germline ends. Germline V lookup: CDR1 LGHNA, CDR2 YSLEER. The CDR3 extends over 16 amino acids. The CDR3 bases are TGCGCCAGCAGCCAAGTTTACGGGGGGTCGGGTACTGAAGCTTTCTTT. Protein: CASSQVYGGSGTEAFF.

The chain is built from TRBV11-3 and TRBJ2-3; 7 bases align to TRBD1. Germline trimming cut 8 bases from V and 1 base from J; bases unmatched to any gene: 9. CDR1 SGHNT and CDR2 YENEEA come from the germline V gene. The CDR3 is made up of 15 amino acids. CDR3 nucleotide sequence: TGTGCCAGCCGGCAAGACAGGGTCGGCACAGATACGCAGTATTTT. Protein product: CASRQDRVGTDTQYF.

This clonotype was recorded a few times. The rearrangement links TRBV2 to TRBJ1-2, with 8 bases aligning to TRBD1. This CDR3 contains 13 residues. Germline V gene data show CDR1 as SNHLY and CDR2 as FYNNEI. V shed 5 bases, J shed 7 bases, and the junction held 6 bases outside the gene matches. CDR3 nucleotides: TGTGCCAGCAGTCCGGACAGGGTGTCTGGCTACACCTTC. Its translation: CASSPDRVSGYTF.

The V gene is TRBV6-1, the J gene TRBJ1-2, with D possibly matching TRBD1 (6 bases). The CDR3 consists of 15 residues. Germline loops: CDR1 MNHNS, CDR2 SASEGT. V lost 7 bases to trimming and J lost 8 bases, with 23 bases between them. CDR3 nucleotides: TGTGCCAGCACCACCTTCAGGGGAGGGATGGAGGGCTACACCTTC. This codes for CASTTFRGGMEGYTF.

This clonotype was seen a handful of times. The chain couples TRBV7-2 to TRBJ1-2; no definite D call. Germline V gene lookup returns CDR1 SGHTA and CDR2 FQGNSA. V was clipped by 5 bases and J by 6 bases, with 13 bases between them. The CDR3 loop spans 13 amino acids. The CDR3 is CASSPLALDGYTF. CDR3 bases: TGTGCCAGCAGCCCGCTGGCACTTGATGGCTACACCTTC.

The chain combines TRBV20-1 with TRBJ2-3; TRBD2 agrees at 9 bases. Trimming at V came to 7 bases and at J to 6 bases, leaving 8 bases not matched to a gene. The CDR3 covers 13 residues. Germline V lookup: CDR1 DFQATT, CDR2 SNEGSKA (reference sequence). CDR3: CSVWPSGADTQYF. As DNA, the CDR3 is TGCAGTGTATGGCCTAGCGGGGCCGATACGCAGTATTTT.

This clonotype was counted only a few times. The chain couples TRBV2 to TRBJ1-2, with TRBD1 matching over 8 bases. CDR3 length: 16 amino acids. With 7 bases clipped from V and 1 base from J, the junction kept 11 bases outside the gene matches. Germline V lookup: CDR1 SNHLY, CDR2 FYNNEI. As DNA, the CDR3 is TGTGCCAGCAACCTACCGACAGGGGTTCTTAACTATGGCTACACCTTC. Its translation: CASNLPTGVLNYGYTF. Using reference TRBV2 and TRBJ1-2 for the parts outside the CDR3, the full variable domain is EPEVTQTPSHQVTQMGQEVILRCVPISNHLYFYWYRQILGQKVEFLVSFYNNEISEKSEIFDDQFSVERPDGSNFTLKIRSTKLEDSAMYFCASNLPTGVLNYGYTFGSGTRLTVV.

V and J are TRBV24-1 and TRBJ2-3, with 7 bases that match TRBD2. The V and J ends lost 2 bases and 3 bases, in that order; junction bases with no gene match: 10. The CDR3 sequence is 17 residues long. CDR1 and CDR2 from the germline V gene are KGHDR and SFDVKD. The CDR3 region has the DNA TGTGCCACCAGTGATTCCGCCGGCGGGAGCAAAACAGATACGCAGTATTTT. Residues: CATSDSAGGSKTDTQYF.

This clonotype was detected a few times. V is TRBV4-1 and J is TRBJ1-1; 9 bases match TRBD1. The germline CDR1 and CDR2 sequences are MGHRA and YSYEKL. V shed 3 bases and J 2 bases; nucleotides not matched to a gene: 4. There are 15 residues in the CDR3. In DNA form, the CDR3 reads TGCGCCAGCAGCCACCTTACAGGGGGCAACACTGAAGCTTTCTTT. Translated: CASSHLTGGNTEAFF.

This clonotype was observed a single time. V and J are TRBV6-1 and TRBJ1-1; D perhaps matches TRBD1 (5 bases). Germline CDR1 and CDR2: MNHNS and SASEGT. Trimming cost V 6 bases and J 11 bases, with 19 bases left between them. The CDR3 length is 13 residues. The CDR3 DNA sequence: TGTGCCAGCAGCCGATCTATACAGGCGAGGGCTTTCTTT. Translated: CASSRSIQARAFF.

The chain carries TRBV4-1 and TRBJ1-5; TRBD1 matches 7 bases. The length of the CDR3 is 17 residues. Per germline, CDR1 MGHRA and CDR2 YSYEKL. Trimming took 0 bases from V and 12 from J; bases not matched to a gene: 17. This CDR3 is CASSQDPPGQSRTGQHF. The CDR3 bases are TGCGCCAGCAGCCAAGACCCCCCGGGACAGTCTAGGACGGGCCAGCATTTT.

The chain joins TRBV20-1 to TRBJ2-2, with 13 positions matching TRBD2. Germline trimming cut 6 bases from V and 4 bases from J; bases unmatched to any gene: 20. The CDR3 runs 20 residues. Germline assignment: CDR1 DFQATT and CDR2 SNEGSKA (reference sequence). The CDR3 coding sequence is TGCAGTGCCAGGATGCGGACTAGCGGGAGACGGGACCGGAGCACCGGGGAGCTGTTTTTT. This translates into CSARMRTSGRRDRSTGELFF.

This clonotype is large (0.1 to 1%) by share. DNA for the CDR3: TGTGCCAGCAGTGAAAACCGGGACGGACATGAGCAGTTCTTC. It yields the protein CASSENRDGHEQFF. This chain uses TRBV2 with TRBJ2-1; D tentatively reads TRBD1 or TRBD2 (5 bases each). Looked up from germline, CDR1 is SNHLY and CDR2 is FYNNEI. The V and J ends lost 2 bases and 8 bases respectively, with 13 bases between them. The CDR3 is 14 residues long.

V and J are TRBV6-1 and TRBJ1-2; D is unclear. The CDR3 runs to 14 residues. CDR1 is MNHNS, CDR2 SASEGT, per germline. Between the trimmed V and J ends, which lost 3 bases and 5 bases, there was a span of 13 bases. The CDR3 loop is CASSDSLRDYGYTF. The CDR3, as DNA: TGTGCCAGCAGTGATAGTTTGCGGGATTATGGCTACACCTTC.